These T cell receptor beta chains were read from a single sample in a study of T-cell memory formation after mild COVID-19. Each CDR3 protein gets one entry after TCRdb re-called the 5' RACE reads with MiXCR. The sample lists hundreds of thousands of distinct CDR3 sequences, approximately 16% occurring once. Sequencing was carried out using PBMCs or a T cell subset sorted from them (not recorded which). Receptors originate from a man between 18 and 29 years old who had mild COVID-19 (a few samples of this study predate the infection). Cell type and time point are not known. CDR3s include the opening cysteine and the closing phenylalanine or tryptophan. A D gene is named only where the DNA matches it firmly.

NA,TRBJ2-2,16,TRBV11-3,CASSLGGGANTGELFF
NA,TRBJ2-1,14,TRBV15,CATSRERQDNEQFF
TRBD1,TRBJ1-1,14,TRBV3-1,CASSHDRVNTEAFF
NA,TRBJ2-1,13,TRBV24-1,CATSADGYNEQFF
NA,TRBJ1-3,17,TRBV4-3,CASSQEAGAFSGNTIYF
TRBD2,TRBJ2-3,13,TRBV10-3,CAIRGLLTDTQYF
TRBD2,TRBJ2-3,15,TRBV18,CASSPMAGGQDTQYF
NA,TRBJ2-3,15,TRBV12-3/TRBV12-4,CASGRPGGGTDTQYF
NA,TRBJ1-2,13,TRBV24-1,CATSGRGAWGYTF
NA,TRBJ1-2,13,TRBV12-3/TRBV12-4,CASSFRQNYGYTF
TRBD1,TRBJ2-2,16,TRBV9,CASSVEGQWNTGELFF
NA,TRBJ1-1,13,TRBV7-2,CASSLDPGTEAFF
NA,TRBJ2-2,15,TRBV4-3,CASSQGKDLTGELFF
TRBD2,TRBJ2-3,15,TRBV6-4,CASSVQRGGTDTQYF
NA,TRBJ2-5,14,TRBV7-2,CASSRNRGGETQYF
TRBD1,TRBJ1-1,16,TRBV5-1,CASSQNLQGVNTEAFF
TRBD1,TRBJ2-2,14,TRBV20-1,CGAGQGIGTGELFF
TRBD2,TRBJ2-5,15,TRBV9,CASSVIAGGQETQYF
NA,TRBJ2-2,15,TRBV5-1,CASSLVPTNTGELFF
NA,TRBJ2-1,16,TRBV9,CASSAARYSVENEQFF
NA,TRBJ1-2,14,TRBV5-1,CASSGTGAPYGYTF
TRBD2,TRBJ2-1,15,TRBV7-2,CASSLPTSGNNEQFF
TRBD2,TRBJ2-1,14,TRBV4-3,CASSHLAGGNEQFF
NA,TRBJ2-7,13,TRBV12-3/TRBV12-4,CASSPGGRDEQYF
NA,TRBJ2-1,15,TRBV7-8,CASSLGAGNLNEQFF
NA,TRBJ2-4,13,TRBV7-2,CASSIEGGDIQYF
NA,TRBJ1-5,13,TRBV28,CASRTYIDQPQHF
NA,TRBJ2-3,12,TRBV10-2,CASGDVTDTQYF
TRBD2,TRBJ2-2,15,TRBV4-1,CASSLAGGYTGELFF
NA,TRBJ2-6,13,TRBV27,CASSLGWANVLTF
TRBD1,TRBJ2-1,15,TRBV20-1,CSAQKDRVEYNEQFF
NA,TRBJ2-5,17,TRBV5-4,CASSDPRSQGGGETQYF
TRBD2,TRBJ2-3,14,TRBV20-1,CSARDGGGADTQYF
NA,TRBJ1-3,14,TRBV14,CASSYTTSGNTIYF
TRBD1,TRBJ2-1,15,TRBV15,CATSPDRGSYNEQFF
TRBD2,TRBJ2-3,18,TRBV20-1,CSARDTSGSDLRTDTQYF
TRBD1,TRBJ2-6,15,TRBV7-9,CASSFRGPGANVLTF
NA,TRBJ1-6,15,TRBV19,CASSIGPSGSGPLHF
NA,TRBJ2-5,15,TRBV7-9,CASSLLLRKGETQYF
NA,TRBJ1-2,11,TRBV11-1,CASRDSDGYTF
NA,TRBJ1-3,13,TRBV28,CASSFWGRNTIYF
TRBD2,TRBJ2-5,15,TRBV9,CASSESGGAGETQYF
NA,TRBJ2-1,10,TRBV9,CASSAGEQFF
TRBD1,TRBJ2-1,16,TRBV5-1,CASSRRVTGIYNEQFF
NA,TRBJ2-5,16,TRBV7-8,CASSLVSGGSQETQYF
NA,TRBJ1-5,15,TRBV5-1,CASSLAGQPNQPQHF
TRBD1,TRBJ1-5,17,TRBV7-8,CASSLGKDRLEGQPQHF
NA,TRBJ2-4,16,TRBV6-4,CASSDRHLLAKNIQYF
NA,TRBJ1-1,14,TRBV4-1,CASSQFPGGTEAFF
TRBD2,TRBJ2-3,16,TRBV20-1,CSATGIAGGPGDTQYF
TRBD1,TRBJ1-6,15,TRBV12-3/TRBV12-4,CASRGSTGDNSPLHF
NA,TRBJ1-1,13,TRBV24-1,CATAGDWGTEAFF
TRBD1,TRBJ2-5,13,TRBV18,CASSTGRQETQYF
TRBD1,TRBJ2-5,15,TRBV7-9,CASLQTGWIEETQYF
NA,TRBJ1-6,13,TRBV4-3,CASSLKQNSPLHF